These T cell receptor beta chains were read from a single sample in a study of blood T cell repertoires in COVID-19. Clones were sequenced by immunoSEQ multiplex PCR, and TCRdb holds only the in-frame ones, with some missing. The table records hundreds of thousands of clones, roughly nine tenths of them present only once. The sample comprised peripheral blood. The receptors were sampled from a man in his fifties or sixties who had recovered from COVID-19. The CDR3 runs from the conserved cysteine through the conserved F or W. A D gene is named only where the DNA matches it firmly. Clone size is not always given. Where it is, it says once, few, many or a class for expanded clones.

CDR3aa: CAWSLAGGPNEQFF
CDR3nt: TGTGCCTGGAGCCTAGCGGGAGGGCCGAATGAGCAGTTCTTC
v_gene: TRBV30
j_gene: TRBJ2-1
d_gene: TRBD2
abundance: .

CDR3aa: CASSYALPHRDKVKVQYF
CDR3nt: TGTGCCAGCAGTTACGCCCTCCCTCACCGGGACAAGGTAAAGGTGCAGTACTTC
v_gene: TRBV6-7
j_gene: TRBJ2-7
d_gene: .
abundance: once

CDR3aa: CASSSEIAGDPDTQYF
CDR3nt: TGTGCCAGCAGCTCAGAGATAGCGGGAGACCCAGATACGCAGTATTTT
v_gene: TRBV28
j_gene: TRBJ2-3
d_gene: TRBD2
abundance: .

CDR3aa: CAWRTSGYSYEQYF
CDR3nt: TGTGCCTGGAGGACTAGCGGGTACTCCTACGAGCAGTACTTC
v_gene: TRBV30
j_gene: TRBJ2-7
d_gene: TRBD2
abundance: .

CDR3aa: CASSLYSTDTQYF
CDR3nt: TGCGCCAGCAGCTTGTATAGCACAGATACGCAGTATTTT
v_gene: TRBV5-1
j_gene: TRBJ2-3
d_gene: .
abundance: .

CDR3aa: CASSQGRGAVNYGYTF
CDR3nt: TGTGCCAGCAGCCAGGGCAGGGGGGCGGTTAACTATGGCTACACCTTC
v_gene: TRBV3-1/TRBV3-2
j_gene: TRBJ1-2
d_gene: TRBD1
abundance: .

CDR3aa: CASSPPIQTISGNTIYF
CDR3nt: TGTGCCAGCTCACCACCAATACAGACCATCTCTGGAAACACCATATATTTT
v_gene: TRBV18
j_gene: TRBJ1-3
d_gene: .
abundance: .

CDR3aa: CASSQQRADSYNEQFF
CDR3nt: TGTGCCAGCAGCCAACAGCGGGCAGACTCCTACAATGAGCAGTTCTTC
v_gene: TRBV7-8
j_gene: TRBJ2-1
d_gene: .
abundance: .

CDR3aa: CASSSLEGVEEQYF
CDR3nt: TGTGCCAGCAGCTCTCTCGAGGGGGTGGAAGAGCAGTACTTC
v_gene: TRBV11-2
j_gene: TRBJ2-7
d_gene: .
abundance: .

CDR3aa: CASSLIPSVSRQETQYF
CDR3nt: TGCGCCAGCAGTTTGATCCCTAGCGTTAGTAGGCAAGAGACCCAGTACTTC
v_gene: TRBV5-1
j_gene: TRBJ2-5
d_gene: .
abundance: .

CDR3aa: CASTVTAYTIYF
CDR3nt: TGTGCCAGCACCGTGACAGCCTACACCATATATTTT
v_gene: TRBV6-5
j_gene: TRBJ1-3
d_gene: .
abundance: .

CDR3aa: CSASKGTRIGAGELFF
CDR3nt: TGCAGTGCTAGTAAAGGGACTAGGATTGGGGCCGGGGAGCTGTTTTTT
v_gene: TRBV20-1
j_gene: TRBJ2-2
d_gene: TRBD2
abundance: .

CDR3aa: CASSKGERNEKLFF
CDR3nt: TGCGCCAGCAGTAAAGGCGAGCGTAATGAAAAACTGTTTTTT
v_gene: TRBV5-1
j_gene: TRBJ1-4
d_gene: .
abundance: .

CDR3aa: CASNPTTGGYEQYF
CDR3nt: TGTGCCAGCAACCCAACAACCGGCGGCTACGAGCAGTACTTC
v_gene: TRBV6-5
j_gene: TRBJ2-7
d_gene: .
abundance: .

CDR3aa: CASSPGEGAQETQYF
CDR3nt: TGCGCCAGCAGCCCCGGGGAGGGCGCACAAGAGACCCAGTACTTC
v_gene: TRBV5-1
j_gene: TRBJ2-5
d_gene: TRBD2
abundance: .

CDR3aa: CASSVGTGANQPQHF
CDR3nt: TGTGCCAGCAGCGTCGGGACAGGGGCTAATCAGCCCCAGCATTTT
v_gene: TRBV7-8
j_gene: TRBJ1-5
d_gene: TRBD1
abundance: .

CDR3aa: CASSQLSEGLYGYTF
CDR3nt: TGTGCCAGTAGTCAACTCTCCGAGGGACTGTATGGCTACACCTTC
v_gene: TRBV19
j_gene: TRBJ1-2
d_gene: .
abundance: .

CDR3aa: CASSRSGDSNQPQHF
CDR3nt: TGCGCCAGCAGCCGTTCGGGGGATAGCAATCAGCCCCAGCATTTT
v_gene: TRBV4-1
j_gene: TRBJ1-5
d_gene: .
abundance: once

CDR3aa: CASSLGVDNQGPQHF
CDR3nt: TGTGCCAGCAGCTTAGGAGTAGACAACCAAGGGCCCCAGCATTTT
v_gene: TRBV7-2
j_gene: TRBJ1-5
d_gene: .
abundance: .

CDR3aa: CASSSASGGAINEQFF
CDR3nt: TGTGCCAGCAGTTCCGCTAGCGGGGGGGCCATTAATGAGCAGTTCTTC
v_gene: TRBV6-5
j_gene: TRBJ2-1
d_gene: TRBD2
abundance: .

CDR3aa: CATTGGTVYEQYF
CDR3nt: TGTGCCACAACGGGAGGTACTGTCTACGAGCAGTACTTC
v_gene: TRBV7-9
j_gene: TRBJ2-7
d_gene: TRBD2
abundance: .

CDR3aa: CASRTGGEKLFF
CDR3nt: TGTGCCAGCAGGACAGGGGGTGAAAAACTGTTTTTT
v_gene: TRBV7-9
j_gene: TRBJ1-4
d_gene: TRBD1
abundance: .

CDR3aa: CASSIDRGVPEAFF
CDR3nt: TGTGCCAGTAGTATAGACCGGGGGGTACCTGAAGCTTTCTTT
v_gene: TRBV19
j_gene: TRBJ1-1
d_gene: .
abundance: .

CDR3aa: CASSEAGKGRAYGYTF
CDR3nt: TGTGCCAGCAGTGAAGCTGGGAAGGGGAGGGCCTATGGCTACACCTTC
v_gene: TRBV2
j_gene: TRBJ1-2
d_gene: .
abundance: .

CDR3aa: CASRRTGNTGELFF
CDR3nt: TGTGCCAGCAGACGGACGGGAAACACCGGGGAGCTGTTTTTT
v_gene: TRBV11-2
j_gene: TRBJ2-2
d_gene: .
abundance: .

CDR3aa: CASSHSGVLRDEQYF
CDR3nt: TGTGCCAGCAGCCACTCCGGGGTTCTGCGTGACGAGCAGTACTTC
v_gene: TRBV25-1
j_gene: TRBJ2-7
d_gene: .
abundance: .

CDR3aa: CASSFSGGSRSPLHF
CDR3nt: TGTGCCAGCAGCTTCTCAGGGGGATCGCGGTCACCCCTCCACTTT
v_gene: TRBV7-9
j_gene: TRBJ1-6
d_gene: TRBD1
abundance: .

CDR3aa: CASSWRRDSYNEQFF
CDR3nt: TGTGCCAGCAGCTGGCGCCGGGATTCCTACAATGAGCAGTTCTTC
v_gene: TRBV5-4
j_gene: TRBJ2-1
d_gene: .
abundance: .

CDR3aa: CASSWGHNSPLHF
CDR3nt: TGTGCCAGTAGTTGGGGGCATAATTCACCCCTCCACTTT
v_gene: TRBV19
j_gene: TRBJ1-6
d_gene: .
abundance: once

CDR3aa: CASSPSGGGTLIQPQHF
CDR3nt: TGTGCCAGCAGCCCCAGCGGGGGGGGTACTTTAATTCAGCCCCAGCATTTT
v_gene: TRBV3-1/TRBV3-2
j_gene: TRBJ1-5
d_gene: .
abundance: .

CDR3aa: CASGNGGPTDTQYF
CDR3nt: TGTGCTAGTGGGAATGGTGGGCCAACAGATACGCAGTATTTT
v_gene: TRBV12-5
j_gene: TRBJ2-3
d_gene: .
abundance: once

CDR3aa: CASSWPPGTPGELFF
CDR3nt: TGTGCCAGCAGCTGGCCCCCAGGGACACCCGGGGAGCTGTTTTTT
v_gene: TRBV5-4
j_gene: TRBJ2-2
d_gene: .
abundance: .

CDR3aa: CASSFGRSNTGELFF
CDR3nt: TGTGCCAGCAGTTTCGGCAGGTCTAACACCGGGGAGCTGTTTTTT
v_gene: TRBV28
j_gene: TRBJ2-2
d_gene: .
abundance: .

CDR3aa: CASSLAPMSSYEQYF
CDR3nt: TGCGCCAGCAGCTTGGCCCCCATGAGCTCCTACGAGCAGTACTTC
v_gene: TRBV5-1
j_gene: TRBJ2-7
d_gene: .
abundance: .

CDR3aa: CASSPGGDQPQHF
CDR3nt: TGTGCCAGCTCACCCGGAGGGGATCAGCCCCAGCATTTT
v_gene: TRBV18
j_gene: TRBJ1-5
d_gene: .
abundance: .

CDR3aa: CAIKGRDYEQYF
CDR3nt: TGTGCCATCAAGGGCAGGGATTACGAGCAGTACTTC
v_gene: TRBV10-3
j_gene: TRBJ2-7
d_gene: .
abundance: .

CDR3aa: CASSRGLAGATNTGELFF
CDR3nt: TGTGCCAGCAGCAGGGGACTAGCGGGGGCGACGAACACCGGGGAGCTGTTTTTT
v_gene: TRBV5-4
j_gene: TRBJ2-2
d_gene: TRBD2
abundance: .

CDR3aa: CASSLGAGGPYEQYF
CDR3nt: TGTGCCAGCAGCTTAGGAGCGGGAGGACCCTACGAGCAGTACTTC
v_gene: TRBV11-3
j_gene: TRBJ2-7
d_gene: TRBD2
abundance: .

CDR3aa: CASSLGQVNTGELFF
CDR3nt: TGTGCCAGCAGCTTAGGGCAGGTGAACACCGGGGAGCTGTTTTTT
v_gene: TRBV7-8
j_gene: TRBJ2-2
d_gene: .
abundance: .

CDR3aa: CASSVNRDTEAFF
CDR3nt: TGTGCCAGCAGCGTAAACAGGGACACTGAAGCTTTCTTT
v_gene: TRBV9
j_gene: TRBJ1-1
d_gene: .
abundance: .

CDR3aa: CASNPGGRGQPQHF
CDR3nt: TGTGCCAGCAATCCAGGGGGTCGGGGCCAGCCCCAGCATTTT
v_gene: TRBV2
j_gene: TRBJ1-5
d_gene: TRBD1
abundance: .

CDR3aa: CASSRQGIGGYTF
CDR3nt: TGTGCCAGTAGTCGACAGGGGATAGGTGGCTACACCTTC
v_gene: TRBV19
j_gene: TRBJ1-2
d_gene: TRBD1
abundance: .

CDR3aa: CASSLQGASTDTQYF
CDR3nt: TGTGCCAGCAGCTTACAGGGGGCCAGCACAGATACGCAGTATTTT
v_gene: TRBV7-9
j_gene: TRBJ2-3
d_gene: TRBD1
abundance: .

CDR3aa: CSVAIAGPTDTQYF
CDR3nt: TGCAGCGTTGCGATAGCGGGACCCACAGATACGCAGTATTTT
v_gene: TRBV29-1
j_gene: TRBJ2-3
d_gene: TRBD2
abundance: .

CDR3aa: CASSSPSSGTDTQYF
CDR3nt: TGTGCCAGCAGTTCTCCAAGCAGCGGCACAGATACGCAGTATTTT
v_gene: TRBV27
j_gene: TRBJ2-3
d_gene: .
abundance: .

CDR3aa: CASGREANEQFF
CDR3nt: TGTGCCAGCGGGCGGGAAGCGAATGAGCAGTTCTTC
v_gene: TRBV7-3
j_gene: TRBJ2-1
d_gene: .
abundance: once

CDR3aa: CASNGQGGFGNQPQHF
CDR3nt: TGTGCCAGCAACGGACAGGGTGGGTTTGGCAATCAGCCCCAGCATTTT
v_gene: TRBV6-6
j_gene: TRBJ1-5
d_gene: TRBD1
abundance: .

CDR3aa: CASARQLSYEQYF
CDR3nt: TGTGCCAGCGCGCGACAGCTCTCCTACGAGCAGTACTTC
v_gene: TRBV7-9
j_gene: TRBJ2-7
d_gene: .
abundance: .

CDR3aa: CASSIGLADGSYEQYF
CDR3nt: TGTGCCAGTAGTATCGGACTAGCGGATGGGTCCTACGAGCAGTACTTC
v_gene: TRBV19
j_gene: TRBJ2-7
d_gene: TRBD2
abundance: .